One and the same sample provided the 24 T cell receptor beta chains below, sequenced in a study of cytomegalovirus exposure and HLA in healthy donors. Use of 60 Vbeta and 13 Jbeta primers characterized the PCR. Assay: immunoSEQ multiplex PCR; the TCRdb copy retains only in-frame clones and omits some. The sample lists about 110,000 clones; 73% were seen once. Sequenced: PBMCs. The origin of the receptors is a young man in good health and CMV-seronegative.

The chain joins TRBV30 to TRBJ2-1; no firm D call. Trimming took 4 bases from V and 0 from J, leaving 10 bases between them. Germline CDR1 reads GTSNPN; CDR2 reads SVGIG (reference sequence). The CDR3 has 14 amino acids. DNA of the CDR3: TGTGCCTGGACCACAGTCAGCTCCTACAATGAGCAGTTCTTC. It codes for CAWTTVSSYNEQFF.

This clone was counted a few times. This chain joins TRBV25-1 and TRBJ2-5, with TRBD2 identical over 13 bases. The trim removed 6 bases at V and 5 bases at J, leaving 12 bases unmatched. Per germline, CDR1 MGHDK and CDR2 SYGVNS. The CDR3 extends over 17 amino acids. The CDR3 sequence: CASSLGTSGMVGETQYF. The DNA of the CDR3 is TGTGCCAGCAGCCTGGGGACTAGCGGGATGGTGGGGGAGACCCAGTACTTC.

This rearrangement joins TRBV11-2 to TRBJ1-1; a possible D gene is TRBD1 (5 bases). This CDR3 contains 14 residues. Germline V lookup: CDR1 SGHAT, CDR2 FQNNGV. V dropped 1 base and J dropped 1 base, with 7 bases sitting between them. CDR3 region: CASSLGQGNTEAFF. CDR3 sequence (DNA): TGTGCCAGCAGCTTAGGGCAGGGGAACACTGAAGCTTTCTTT.

This chain uses TRBV6-1 with TRBJ1-5; D is unresolved. The CDR3 spans 15 residues. The germline gives CDR1 MNHNS, CDR2 SASEGT. The ends were cut back, 3 bases at V and 0 bases at J, with 9 bases in the middle. The CDR3 loop is CASSEWQYSNQPQHF. The DNA of the CDR3 is TGTGCCAGCAGTGAGTGGCAGTATAGCAATCAGCCCCAGCATTTT.

As to this clone: The sample holds other DNA sequences that translate to the same CDR3. The chain recombines TRBV5-4 with TRBJ1-3, with 7 bases lining up with TRBD1. This CDR3 has 13 residues. J was trimmed by 3 bases and V by 4 bases; bases with no gene match: 1. CDR1 is SGHNT, CDR2 YYREEE, per germline (reference sequence). Here the CDR3 DNA reads TGTGCCAGCAGCCCAGGGGGTGGAAACACCATATATTTT. Protein product: CASSPGGGNTIYF.

The J gene is TRBJ1-6, the V gene TRBV6-1; weak D call: TRBD1 (5 bases). CDR3 size: 13 residues. Germline values: CDR1 MNHNS, CDR2 SASEGT. Trimming cost V 3 bases and J 9 bases, with 9 bases left between them. The CDR3 is CASSDRRVSPLHF. DNA of the CDR3: TGTGCCAGCAGTGACCGCAGGGTTTCACCCCTCCACTTT.

Comments on this clone: Other DNA sequences of this sample code for an identical CDR3. The chain combines TRBV9 with TRBJ1-1; 8 nucleotides line up with TRBD1. The CDR3 consists of 15 residues. With 3 bases clipped from V and 2 bases from J, the junction kept 6 bases outside the gene matches. Germline V gives CDR1 SGDLS, CDR2 YYNGEE. CDR3 region: CASSAGQGRNTEAFF. The CDR3 DNA reads as TGTGCCAGCAGCGCAGGACAGGGAAGAAACACTGAAGCTTTCTTT. The whole variable domain, remainder taken from reference TRBV9 and TRBJ1-1, is DSGVTQTPKHLITATGQRVTLRCSPRSGDLSVYWYQQSLDQGLQFLIQYYNGEERAKGNILERFSAQQFPDLHSELNLSSLELGDSALYFCASSAGQGRNTEAFFGQGTRLTVV.

The rearrangement uses TRBV29-1 and TRBJ1-1; 7 nucleotides agree with TRBD1. This CDR3 spans 14 amino acids. With V trimmed by 6 bases and J by 4 bases, 11 bases remained unmatched. The germline V gene encodes CDR1 SQVTM and CDR2 ANQGSEA. CDR3 residues: CSVAYNRGATEAFF. Here the CDR3 DNA reads TGCAGCGTGGCATACAACAGGGGAGCCACTGAAGCTTTCTTT.

The chain employs TRBV15 and TRBJ2-1; 7 positions match TRBD2. Trimming removed 5 bases from V and 4 bases from J; junction bases left unmatched: 17. Germline values: CDR1 LNHNV, CDR2 YYDKDF (reference sequence). The CDR3 runs 18 residues. The CDR3 loop is CATSLGFSGGTSYNEQFF. In nucleotides, the CDR3 is TGTGCCACCAGCCTGGGGTTCTCCGGGGGGACCTCTTACAATGAGCAGTTCTTC.

J is TRBJ2-1 and V is TRBV6-6; 9 bases fit TRBD2. In germline, CDR1 is MNHNY, CDR2 SVGAGI (reference sequence). The J segment lost 7 bases and the V segment lost 7 bases, leaving 11 bases of the junction unmatched. The CDR3 contains 15 residues. The CDR3 nucleotides read TGTGCCAGCACCTGGGCCAGCGGGAGGAAGAATGAGCAGTTCTTC. Protein product: CASTWASGRKNEQFF.

The chain has TRBV30 and TRBJ2-2, with 10 bases matching TRBD1. The CDR3 is made up of 15 amino acids. Germline assignment: CDR1 GTSNPN and CDR2 SVGIG (reference sequence). Trimming at V came to 3 bases and at J to 5 bases, leaving 6 bases not matched to a gene. CDR3 nucleotides: TGTGCCTGGAGGCCGACAGGGGGCTCTACCGGGGAGCTGTTTTTT. Translating gives CAWRPTGGSTGELFF.

The J gene is TRBJ1-5, the V gene TRBV29-1, with a possible D match to TRBD1 (5 bases). CDR1 is SQVTM and CDR2 is ANQGSEA in the germline V gene. The V end lost 5 bases, the J end lost 2 bases, and 10 bases lay between the germline ends. This CDR3 is 13 amino acids long. This chain's CDR3 is CSVYGGGNQPQHF. In DNA form, the CDR3 reads TGCAGCGTTTACGGGGGGGGCAATCAGCCCCAGCATTTT.

This rearrangement joins TRBV30 to TRBJ1-5; D may be TRBD1 (5 bases). Germline CDR1 reads GTSNPN; CDR2 reads SVGIG (reference sequence). The CDR3 length is 15 residues. The V gene lost 2 bases and the J gene lost 9 bases, with 20 bases spanning the gap. In DNA, the CDR3 is TGTGCCTGGAGTCAAAAACTTAGGCAGGGCCGGCCCCAGCATTTT. Translation gives CAWSQKLRQGRPQHF.

The chain employs TRBV6-6 and TRBJ2-4, with TRBD2 as a possible D gene (7 bases). CDR3 length: 15 amino acids. The germline V gene encodes CDR1 MNHNY and CDR2 SVGAGI (reference sequence). V was cut by 4 bases and J by 4 bases, with 14 bases left in between. Here the CDR3 DNA reads TGTGCCAGCAGTTGGGGGAGGGGGGGGAAAAACATTCAGTACTTC. Amino acid sequence: CASSWGRGGKNIQYF.

This rearrangement joins TRBV23-1 to TRBJ2-3; TRBD2 matches at 10 bases. TRBV23-1 carries the ORF label, with uncertain function. This CDR3 region has 17 residues. Trimming cost V 1 base and J 6 bases; bases outside gene matches: 10. CDR3 region: CASSQFTQRGGSDTQYF. CDR3 coding DNA: TGCGCCAGCAGTCAATTTACCCAGCGGGGGGGATCGGATACGCAGTATTTT.

The chain uses TRBV5-1 and TRBJ1-6, with 7 bases fitting TRBD1. The trim removed 5 bases at V and 7 bases at J, leaving 6 bases unmatched. Germline V gene sequence: CDR1 SGHRS, CDR2 YFSETQ. The CDR3 length is 14 residues. CDR3 nucleotides: TGCGCCAGCAGGCTTCCGGGACAGAATTCACCCCTCCACTTT. This translates into CASRLPGQNSPLHF.

The chain combines TRBV6-1 with TRBJ2-3; no reliable D call. The CDR3 spans 14 residues. Germline V gene lookup returns CDR1 MNHNS and CDR2 SASEGT. The germline V and J ends were trimmed by 0 bases and 1 base, with 5 bases remaining between them. The DNA for the CDR3 is TGTGCCAGCAGTGAAGCCTATCGCACAGATACGCAGTATTTT. Translation: CASSEAYRTDTQYF.

J is TRBJ2-3 and V is TRBV9; D is possibly TRBD2 (5 bases). CDR1 is SGDLS, CDR2 YYNGEE, per germline. The length of the CDR3 is 17 residues. V was pared by 0 bases and J by 2 bases, with 16 bases between. The CDR3 DNA reads as TGTGCCAGCAGCGTAGGAAGGAGCGGTTCGCCCACAGATACGCAGTATTTT. Translated, it gives CASSVGRSGSPTDTQYF.

This sequence joins TRBV2 and TRBJ2-5; TRBD2 matches at 9 bases. Germline V gene sequence: CDR1 SNHLY, CDR2 FYNNEI. V gave up 6 bases and J gave up 2 bases; unmatched junction bases: 7. There are 15 residues in the CDR3. The CDR3: CASREGLARQETQYF. CDR3 in DNA: TGTGCCAGCAGAGAGGGACTAGCAAGGCAAGAGACCCAGTACTTC.

The genes are TRBV7-2 and TRBJ1-2, with a possible D match to TRBD1 (5 bases). V lost 5 bases and J 0 bases, leaving 10 bases between the germline ends. The CDR3 length is 14 residues. Per germline, CDR1 SGHTA and CDR2 FQGNSA. CDR3 loop: CASSPTEANYGYTF. The CDR3 coding sequence is TGTGCCAGCAGCCCGACAGAAGCTAACTATGGCTACACCTTC.

This clone occurred a few times. This chain connects TRBV28 to TRBJ2-7, with a weak D call TRBD2 (6 bases). The CDR3 length is 13 residues. From germline, CDR1 is MDHEN and CDR2 SYDVKM. Trimming cost V 6 bases and J 0 bases, with 9 bases left between them. CDR3 nucleotide sequence: TGTGCCAGCAGAGCGGGTCACTCCTACGAGCAGTACTTC. This codes for CASRAGHSYEQYF.

The chain employs TRBV7-3 and TRBJ2-5; D is perhaps TRBD1 (6 bases). CDR1 SGHTA and CDR2 FQGTGA come from the germline V gene. Trimming removed 4 bases from V and 5 bases from J, with 17 bases in between. The CDR3 is 15 residues long. In DNA form, the CDR3 reads TGTGCCAGCAGCTCAATGGGGGCTCCGGGGGAGACCCAGTACTTC. It encodes CASSSMGAPGETQYF.

The gene calls are TRBV6-5 and TRBJ2-7, with D unresolved. Trimming left V 1 base short and J 1 base short, with 11 bases between. Germline V gene lookup returns CDR1 MNHEY and CDR2 SVGAGI. The length of the CDR3 is 15 residues. This chain's CDR3 is CASSYLVGESYEQYF. The CDR3 bases are TGTGCCAGCAGTTACTTGGTCGGTGAGTCCTACGAGCAGTACTTC.

The rearrangement uses TRBV27 and TRBJ1-1, with D possibly being TRBD1 (5 bases). CDR1 is MNHEY, CDR2 SMNVEV, per germline (reference sequence). V dropped 10 bases and J dropped 5 bases, with 17 bases sitting between them. The CDR3 spans 13 residues. CDR3 sequence (DNA): TGTGCCACGGGCAACTGGGGCGCGACTGAAGCTTTCTTT. Amino acid sequence: CATGNWGATEAFF.